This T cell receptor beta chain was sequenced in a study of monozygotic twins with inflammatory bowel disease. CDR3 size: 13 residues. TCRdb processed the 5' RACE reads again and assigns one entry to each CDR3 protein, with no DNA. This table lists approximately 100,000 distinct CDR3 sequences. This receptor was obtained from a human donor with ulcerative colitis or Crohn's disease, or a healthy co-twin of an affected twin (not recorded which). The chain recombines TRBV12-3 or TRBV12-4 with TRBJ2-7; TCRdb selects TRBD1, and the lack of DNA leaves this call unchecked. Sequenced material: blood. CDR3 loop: CASSLWGEYEQYF.